The T cell receptor (beta chain) under discussion was sequenced for a study of shared clonotypes between healthy human individuals. Study results and caveats: Genetic and exposure-history diversity was limited by the small donor number. Among a few donors, roughly 5% of naive CD4 clonotypes were found in common.

To note about this clone: Its matching antigen is unknown. The sample carries other DNA sequences with the same CDR3.

CD8 cells regarded as naive lacked CD45RO, were positively chosen for CCR7, and omitted terminally differentiated effector memory CD45RA+ cells. The data were produced by immunoSEQ multiplex PCR, yet TCRdb's version contains in-frame clones alone and is incomplete. The table includes around 1.9 million clones, roughly 91% detected once. The V and J ends lost 2 bases and 3 bases respectively, with 9 bases between them. Germline assignment: CDR1 SGHNT and CDR2 YYREEE (reference sequence). The CDR3 is 13 residues long. The receptor comes from a man aged 18-30 years in good health. Some clones in this sample may be carry-over from other donors' samples. The chain joins TRBV5-4 to TRBJ2-7, with no clear D. Specimen: naive CD8+ T cells from PBMCs. This chain's CDR3 is CASSFGASYEQYF. CDR3 nucleotides: TGTGCCAGCAGCTTTGGAGCCAGCTACGAGCAGTACTTC.